This TCR beta chain was identified during a study of cytomegalovirus exposure and HLA in healthy donors. Overall study results and limits: Reportedly, HLA-A and HLA-B alleles of most subjects were accurately predicted from TCR beta. The availability of immune exposure information extended only to CMV serostatus. Cytomegalovirus status, reportedly, was diagnosed with high specificity and sensitivity by the classifier.

The PCR employed 60 Vbeta primers together with 13 Jbeta primers. Profiling relied on immunoSEQ multiplex PCR, and the TCRdb table lists in-frame clones only, not all of them. The table records tens of thousands of clones, roughly a tenth of them present only once. V lost 2 bases, J lost 7 bases, and 18 bases lay in between. The CDR3 sequence is 15 residues long. Germline CDR1 reads SGHKS; CDR2 reads YYEKEE (reference sequence). A remark on this clone: No antigen is known for it.

The chain has TRBV5-5 and TRBJ1-1; weak D call: TRBD1 (6 bases). The sequence was obtained from a man between 60 and 75 years old in good health and CMV-seropositive. Sequencing was done on a sample of PBMCs. The CDR3 here is CASSLWALEQGEAFF. CDR3 coding DNA: TGTGCCAGCAGCTTATGGGCCCTCGAACAGGGTGAAGCTTTCTTT.